This T cell receptor (beta chain) was sequenced in a study of shared clonotypes between healthy human individuals. Data came from immunoSEQ multiplex PCR; TCRdb stores just in-frame clones and leaves some out. This table holds about 2.3 million clones, roughly 92% found once. V dropped 0 bases and J dropped 8 bases, with 16 bases sitting between them. Germline V CDR1 and CDR2: MGHRA, YSYEKL. This CDR3 is 15 amino acids long. Study observations and caveats: Of the naive CD4 clonotypes, roughly 5.5% were shared across a few donors. Naive subsets generally had larger estimated richness than memory subsets.

Details on this clone: Its matching antigen is unknown.

Sequences were obtained from naive CD4+ T cells from PBMCs. Described subset: CD45RA+ positively selected. The receptor was isolated from a man aged 18 to 35 in good health. Some clones in this sample may be carry-over from other donors' samples. The chain recombines TRBV4-1 with TRBJ1-2; D uncertain. DNA of the CDR3: TGCGCCAGCAGCCAAGATGCCGCCCGACGAGAGGGCTACACCTTC. It encodes CASSQDAARREGYTF.